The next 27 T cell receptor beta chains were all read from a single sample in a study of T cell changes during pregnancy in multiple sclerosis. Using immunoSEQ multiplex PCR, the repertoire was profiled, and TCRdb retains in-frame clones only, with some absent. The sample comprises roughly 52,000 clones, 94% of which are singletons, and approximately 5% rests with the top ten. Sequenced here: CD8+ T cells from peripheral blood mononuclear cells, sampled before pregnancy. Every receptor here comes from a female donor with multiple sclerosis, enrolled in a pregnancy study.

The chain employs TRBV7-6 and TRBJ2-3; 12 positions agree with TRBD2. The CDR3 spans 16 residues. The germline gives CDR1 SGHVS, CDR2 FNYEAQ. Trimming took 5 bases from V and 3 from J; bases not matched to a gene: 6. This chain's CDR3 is CASSLGLAGGTDTQYF. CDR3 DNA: TGTGCCAGCAGCCTGGGGCTAGCGGGAGGGACAGATACGCAGTATTTT.

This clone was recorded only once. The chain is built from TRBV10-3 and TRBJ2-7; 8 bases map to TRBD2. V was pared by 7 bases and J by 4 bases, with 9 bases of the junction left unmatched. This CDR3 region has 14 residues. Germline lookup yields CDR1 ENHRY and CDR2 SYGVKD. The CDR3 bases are TGTGCCATCAAACCCAGCGGGAGCTCTTACGAGCAGTACTTC. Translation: CAIKPSGSSYEQYF.

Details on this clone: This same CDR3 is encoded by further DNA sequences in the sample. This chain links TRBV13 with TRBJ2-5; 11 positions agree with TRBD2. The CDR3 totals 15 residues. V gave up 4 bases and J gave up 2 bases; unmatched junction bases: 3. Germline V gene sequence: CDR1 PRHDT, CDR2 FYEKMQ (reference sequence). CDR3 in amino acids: CASSSGTSGQETQYF. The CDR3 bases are TGTGCCAGCAGCTCCGGGACTAGCGGTCAAGAGACCCAGTACTTC.

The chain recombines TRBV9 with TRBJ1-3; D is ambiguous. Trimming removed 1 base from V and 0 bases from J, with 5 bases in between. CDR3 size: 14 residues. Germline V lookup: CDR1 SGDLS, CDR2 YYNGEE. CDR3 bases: TGTGCCAGCAGCGTAACACACTCTGGAAACACCATATATTTT. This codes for CASSVTHSGNTIYF.

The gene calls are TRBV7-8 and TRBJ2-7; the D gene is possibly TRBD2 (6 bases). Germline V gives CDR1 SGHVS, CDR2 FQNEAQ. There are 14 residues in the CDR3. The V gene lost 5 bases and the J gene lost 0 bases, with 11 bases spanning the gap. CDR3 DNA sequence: TGTGCCAGCAGCCGGGGGTACTCCTCCTACGAGCAGTACTTC. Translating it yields CASSRGYSSYEQYF.

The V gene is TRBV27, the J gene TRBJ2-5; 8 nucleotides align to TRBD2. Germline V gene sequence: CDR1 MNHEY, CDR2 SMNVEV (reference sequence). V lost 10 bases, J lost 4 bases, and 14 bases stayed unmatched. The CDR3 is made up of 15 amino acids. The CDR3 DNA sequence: TGTGCCACCTCGGGGGGGTGGGGGGCAGGAGAGACCCAGTACTTC. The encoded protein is CATSGGWGAGETQYF.

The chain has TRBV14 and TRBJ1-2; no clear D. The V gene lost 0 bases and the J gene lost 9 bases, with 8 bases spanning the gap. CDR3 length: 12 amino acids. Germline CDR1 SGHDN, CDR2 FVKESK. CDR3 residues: CASSQDYRRYTF. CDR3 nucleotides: TGTGCCAGCAGCCAAGACTACAGACGCTACACCTTC.

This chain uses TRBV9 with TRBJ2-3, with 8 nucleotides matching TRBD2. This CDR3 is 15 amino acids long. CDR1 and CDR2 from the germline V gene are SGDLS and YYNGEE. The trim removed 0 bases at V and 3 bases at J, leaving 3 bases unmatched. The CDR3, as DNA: TGTGCCAGCAGCGTAGTTTCGGGAGGGACAGATACGCAGTATTTT. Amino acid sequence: CASSVVSGGTDTQYF.

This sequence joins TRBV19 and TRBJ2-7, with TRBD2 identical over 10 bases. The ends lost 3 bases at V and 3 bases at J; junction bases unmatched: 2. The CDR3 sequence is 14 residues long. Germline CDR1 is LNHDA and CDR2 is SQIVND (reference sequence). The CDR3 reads CASSMASGSYEQYF. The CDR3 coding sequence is TGTGCCAGTAGTATGGCTAGCGGGAGCTACGAGCAGTACTTC.

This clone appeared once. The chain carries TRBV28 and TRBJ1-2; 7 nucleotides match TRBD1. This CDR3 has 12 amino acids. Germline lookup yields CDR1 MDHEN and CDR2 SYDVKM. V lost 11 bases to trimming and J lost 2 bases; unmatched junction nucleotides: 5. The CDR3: CAVKTGNYGYTF. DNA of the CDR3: TGTGCCGTCAAGACAGGGAACTATGGCTACACCTTC.

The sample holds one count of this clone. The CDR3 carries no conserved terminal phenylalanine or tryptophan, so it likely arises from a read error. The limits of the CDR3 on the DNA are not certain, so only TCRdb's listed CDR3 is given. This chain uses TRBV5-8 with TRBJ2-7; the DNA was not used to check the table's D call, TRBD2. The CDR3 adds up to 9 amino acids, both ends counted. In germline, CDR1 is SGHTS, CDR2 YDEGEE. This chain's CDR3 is CARFTGSPL.

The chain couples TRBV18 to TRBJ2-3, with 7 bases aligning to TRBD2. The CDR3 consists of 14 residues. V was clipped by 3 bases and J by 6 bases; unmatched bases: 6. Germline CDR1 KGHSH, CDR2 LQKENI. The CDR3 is CASSPAGVDDTQYF. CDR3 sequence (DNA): TGTGCCAGCTCACCTGCGGGAGTGGATGATACGCAGTATTTT.

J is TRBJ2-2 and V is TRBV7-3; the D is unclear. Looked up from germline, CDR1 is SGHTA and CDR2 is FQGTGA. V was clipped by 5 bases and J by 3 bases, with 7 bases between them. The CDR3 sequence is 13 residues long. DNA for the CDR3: TGTGCCAGCAGCGGCGGTGACACCGGGGAGCTGTTTTTT. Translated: CASSGGDTGELFF.

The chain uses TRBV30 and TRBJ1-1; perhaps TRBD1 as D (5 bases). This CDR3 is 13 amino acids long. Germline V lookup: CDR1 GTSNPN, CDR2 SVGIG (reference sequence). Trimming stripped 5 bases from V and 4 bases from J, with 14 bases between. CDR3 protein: CAWGHSLGTEAFF. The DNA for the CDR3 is TGTGCCTGGGGACACTCCCTGGGCACTGAAGCTTTCTTT.

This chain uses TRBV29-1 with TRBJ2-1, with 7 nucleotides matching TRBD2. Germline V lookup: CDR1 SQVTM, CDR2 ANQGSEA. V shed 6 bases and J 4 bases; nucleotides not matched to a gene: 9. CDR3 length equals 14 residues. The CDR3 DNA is TGCAGCGTCGTAAGCGGGAACGTATACAATGAGCAGTTCTTC. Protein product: CSVVSGNVYNEQFF.

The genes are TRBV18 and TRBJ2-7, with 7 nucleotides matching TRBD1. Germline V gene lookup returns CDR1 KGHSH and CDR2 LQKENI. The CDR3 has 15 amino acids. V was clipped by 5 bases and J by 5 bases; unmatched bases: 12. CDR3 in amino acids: CASSFQDRADDEQYF. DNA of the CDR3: TGTGCCAGCTCATTTCAAGACAGGGCTGACGACGAGCAGTACTTC.

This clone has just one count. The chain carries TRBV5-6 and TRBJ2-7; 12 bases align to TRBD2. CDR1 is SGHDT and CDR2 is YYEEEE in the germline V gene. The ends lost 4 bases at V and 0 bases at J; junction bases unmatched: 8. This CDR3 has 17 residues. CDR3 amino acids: CASSPGLAGLSSYEQYF. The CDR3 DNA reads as TGTGCCAGCAGCCCTGGACTAGCGGGGCTTAGCTCCTACGAGCAGTACTTC.

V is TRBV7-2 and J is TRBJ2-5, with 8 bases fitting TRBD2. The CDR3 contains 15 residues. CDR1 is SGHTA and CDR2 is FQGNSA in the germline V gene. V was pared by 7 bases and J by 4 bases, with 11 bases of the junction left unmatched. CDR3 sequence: CASTLGGGGGETQYF. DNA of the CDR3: TGTGCCAGCACCCTCGGGGGGGGAGGAGGAGAGACCCAGTACTTC.

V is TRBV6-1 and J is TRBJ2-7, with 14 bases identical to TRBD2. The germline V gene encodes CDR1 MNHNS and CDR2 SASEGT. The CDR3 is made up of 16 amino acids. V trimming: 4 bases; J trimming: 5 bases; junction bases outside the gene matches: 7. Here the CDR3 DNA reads TGTGCCAGCAGTGCTGGGACTAGCGGGAGTTTGGACGAGCAGTACTTC. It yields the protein CASSAGTSGSLDEQYF.

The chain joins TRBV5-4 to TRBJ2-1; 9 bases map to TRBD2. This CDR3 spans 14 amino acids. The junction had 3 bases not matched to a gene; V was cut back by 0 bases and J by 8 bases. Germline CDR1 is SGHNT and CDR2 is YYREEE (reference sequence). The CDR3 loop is CASSLGLAGHEQFF. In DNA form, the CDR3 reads TGTGCCAGCAGCTTGGGTCTAGCGGGGCATGAGCAGTTCTTC.

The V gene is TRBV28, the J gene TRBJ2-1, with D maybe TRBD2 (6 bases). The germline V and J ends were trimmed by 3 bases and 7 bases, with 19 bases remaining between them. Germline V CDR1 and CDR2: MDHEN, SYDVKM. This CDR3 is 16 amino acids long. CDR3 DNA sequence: TGTGCCAGCAGTTTCACTCAGGCGGGGCCTAGGAATGAGCAGTTCTTC. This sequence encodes CASSFTQAGPRNEQFF. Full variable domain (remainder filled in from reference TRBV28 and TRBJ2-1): DVKVTQSSRYLVKRTGEKVFLECVQDMDHENMFWYRQDPGLGLRLIYFSYDVKMKEKGDIPEGYSVSREKKERFSLILESASTNQTSMYLCASSFTQAGPRNEQFFGPGTRLTVL.

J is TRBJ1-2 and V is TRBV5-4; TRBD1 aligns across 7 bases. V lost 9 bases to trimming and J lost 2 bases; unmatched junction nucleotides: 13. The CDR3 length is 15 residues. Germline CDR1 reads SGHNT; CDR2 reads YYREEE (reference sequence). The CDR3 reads CAITNGGQRNYGYTF. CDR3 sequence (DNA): TGTGCCATCACCAATGGGGGACAGAGGAACTATGGCTACACCTTC.

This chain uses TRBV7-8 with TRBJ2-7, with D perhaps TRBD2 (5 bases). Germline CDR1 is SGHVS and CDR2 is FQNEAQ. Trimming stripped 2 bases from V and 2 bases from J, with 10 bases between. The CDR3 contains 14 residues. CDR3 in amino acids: CASSLLRDTYEQYF. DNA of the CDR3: TGTGCCAGCAGCTTACTTCGGGATACCTACGAGCAGTACTTC.

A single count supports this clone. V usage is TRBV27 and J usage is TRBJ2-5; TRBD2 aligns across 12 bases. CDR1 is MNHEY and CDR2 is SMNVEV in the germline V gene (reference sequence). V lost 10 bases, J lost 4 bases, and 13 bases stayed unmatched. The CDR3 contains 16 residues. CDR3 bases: TGTGCCATTTGGCCCCGACTAGCGGGAGTTGGAGAGACCCAGTACTTC. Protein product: CAIWPRLAGVGETQYF.

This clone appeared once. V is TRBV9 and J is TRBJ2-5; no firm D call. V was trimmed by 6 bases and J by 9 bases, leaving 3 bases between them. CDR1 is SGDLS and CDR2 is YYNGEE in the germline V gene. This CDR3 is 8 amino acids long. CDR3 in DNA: TGTGCCAGCACGGCCCAGTACTTC. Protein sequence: CASTAQYF.

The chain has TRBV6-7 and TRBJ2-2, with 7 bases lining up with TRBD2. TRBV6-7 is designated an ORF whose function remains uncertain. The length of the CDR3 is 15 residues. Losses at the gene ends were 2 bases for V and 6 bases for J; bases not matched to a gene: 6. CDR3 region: CASSYPGLEAGELFF. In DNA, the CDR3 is TGTGCCAGCAGTTACCCCGGACTAGAGGCCGGGGAGCTGTTTTTT.

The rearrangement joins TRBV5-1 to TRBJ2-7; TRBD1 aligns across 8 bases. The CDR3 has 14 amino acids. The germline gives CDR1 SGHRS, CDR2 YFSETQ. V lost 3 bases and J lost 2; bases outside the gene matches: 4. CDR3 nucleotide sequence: TGCGCCAGCAGCTCGGGACAGGACCCCTACGAGCAGTACTTC. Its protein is CASSSGQDPYEQYF.